Presented here are 14 T cell receptor beta chains from one specimen sequenced in a study of human T cells and chemical hapten exposure. A single record per CDR3 protein comes from TCRdb applying MiXCR to the RACE reads. Here the sample spans 380,000 or so distinct CDR3 sequences, roughly 6% being singletons. The time point is: pre-sensitization, week 0. The sample's treatment: therapeutic diphenylcyclopropenone sensitization with weekly scalp DPC. The source was whole blood, collected in connection with sensitization to the hapten diphenylcyclopropenone (DPC). The source of these receptors is a woman between 18 and 29 years old with alopecia areata. Some clones in this sample may be carry-over from other donors' samples.

This clonotype was seen repeatedly, ten times or more. This rearrangement joins TRBV7-2 to TRBJ2-2; tentatively, D is TRBD2 (5 bases). The germline V gene encodes CDR1 SGHTA and CDR2 FQGNSA. V was pared by 2 bases and J by 11 bases, with 12 bases between. CDR3 length: 13 amino acids. Written as DNA, the CDR3 is TGTGCCAGCAGCTTACCACCAGCGGTCGAGCTGTTTTTT. Amino acids: CASSLPPAVELFF.

In its sample, this clonotype was seen many times. CDR3 DNA sequence: TGTGCCAGCTCGCCGACAGGGCCCGAGGAGCCCCAGCATTTT. It is translated as CASSPTGPEEPQHF. V and J are TRBV18 and TRBJ1-5; 7 nucleotides agree with TRBD1. V dropped 6 bases and J dropped 8; count of bases not matched to a gene: 10. This CDR3 has 14 residues. CDR1 KGHSH and CDR2 LQKENI come from the germline V gene.

This clonotype was detected a few times. The chain employs TRBV24-1 and TRBJ2-7; D may correspond to TRBD1 or TRBD2 (5 bases each). Between the trimmed V and J ends, which lost 3 bases and 0 bases, there was a span of 14 bases. Germline V gene lookup returns CDR1 KGHDR and CDR2 SFDVKD. The length of the CDR3 is 16 residues. In DNA, the CDR3 is TGTGCCACCAGTGATCCTATCCGGGACGGCTCCTACGAGCAGTACTTC. Its translation is CATSDPIRDGSYEQYF.

This clonotype came up a few times. The rearrangement joins TRBV6-5 to TRBJ1-6; D perhaps matches TRBD1 (6 bases). V was clipped by 4 bases and J by 5 bases, with 15 bases between them. CDR3 length: 16 amino acids. CDR1 and CDR2 from the germline V gene are MNHEY and SVGAGI. The CDR3 DNA follows: TGTGCCAGCAGTTTAAAGACAGGATCCAATAATTCACCCCTCCACTTT. This translates into CASSLKTGSNNSPLHF.

This clonotype came up many times. The chain's CDR3 is CASSVARGETQYF. The CDR3 DNA follows: TGTGCCAGCAGCGTAGCAAGGGGAGAGACCCAGTACTTC. The chain employs TRBV9 and TRBJ2-5, with a possible D match to TRBD1 (5 bases). CDR3 length: 13 residues. V lost 0 bases and J 4 bases, leaving 7 bases between the germline ends. The V gene's germline CDR1 is SGDLS and CDR2 YYNGEE.

A few counts support this clonotype. The rearrangement uses TRBV5-1 and TRBJ1-1, with TRBD1 as a possible D gene (5 bases). Germline CDR1 is SGHRS and CDR2 is YFSETQ. The CDR3 runs to 18 residues. Trimming took off 0 bases at V and 0 bases at J, with 18 bases between the two ends. In nucleotides, the CDR3 is TGCGCCAGCAGCTTGGCGAGGACGGCAGGGCAAGTGAACACTGAAGCTTTCTTT. It encodes CASSLARTAGQVNTEAFF.

The count of this clonotype is one. Likely a read error: the CDR3 ends without its conserved phenylalanine or tryptophan. The chain carries TRBV6-5 and TRBJ1-1; D gene unclear. CDR1 is MNHEY, CDR2 SVGAGI, per germline. The CDR3 extends over 14 amino acids. Between the trimmed V and J ends, which lost 2 bases and 3 bases, there was a span of 10 bases. The chain's CDR3 is CASSYEHDDTEAFL. DNA for the CDR3: TGTGCCAGCAGTTACGAACACGACGACACTGAAGCTTTCCTT.

The chain combines TRBV2 with TRBJ2-4; D may be TRBD2 (5 bases). Trimming cost V 3 bases and J 3 bases, with 12 bases left between them. The CDR3 loop spans 15 amino acids. Germline CDR1 and CDR2: SNHLY and FYNNEI. The DNA for the CDR3 is TGTGCCAGCAGTGAGTGGCTAGCAGGCAAAAACATTCAGTACTTC. Translating gives CASSEWLAGKNIQYF.

This clonotype showed up many times. V usage is TRBV6-2 or TRBV6-3 and J usage is TRBJ1-6, with 7 bases fitting TRBD1. With V trimmed by 4 bases and J by 6 bases, 3 bases remained unmatched. The CDR3 runs to 14 residues. Germline CDR1 and CDR2: MNHEY and SVGEGT. CDR3 nucleotide sequence: TGTGCCAGCAGTTTTGGGACAGCTAATTCACCCCTCCACTTT. Its protein product is CASSFGTANSPLHF.

This clonotype was picked up a small number of times. V and J are TRBV27 and TRBJ2-1; 8 bases agree with TRBD2. The ends lost 2 bases at V and 1 base at J; junction bases unmatched: 13. CDR1 MNHEY and CDR2 SMNVEV come from the germline V gene (reference sequence). The length of the CDR3 is 19 residues. The CDR3: CASSLRILSGTASYNEQFF. CDR3 bases: TGTGCCAGCAGTTTAAGGATACTTAGCGGGACCGCTTCCTACAATGAGCAGTTCTTC.

This clonotype showed up just a few times. The chain is built from TRBV7-2 and TRBJ1-5; D is perhaps TRBD1 (5 bases). The V end lost 4 bases, the J end lost 3 bases, and 13 bases lay between the germline ends. The germline V gene encodes CDR1 SGHTA and CDR2 FQGNSA. The CDR3 totals 15 residues. In DNA form, the CDR3 reads TGTGCCAGCAGCTGGAACACAGGCTCCAATCAGCCCCAGCATTTT. Amino acids: CASSWNTGSNQPQHF.

This clonotype occurred a few times. J is TRBJ1-6 and V is TRBV6-5; D perhaps matches TRBD1 (5 bases). The CDR3 has 22 amino acids. With 3 bases removed from V and 11 bases from J, the gap between germline ends came to 38 bases. The germline gives CDR1 MNHEY, CDR2 SVGAGI. CDR3 loop: CASSYVSPLPWGMYVRIPPLHF. The CDR3 coding sequence is TGTGCCAGCAGTTATGTTTCGCCGCTACCTTGGGGGATGTACGTCCGCATCCCACCCCTCCACTTT.

There are many counts of this clonotype. The chain recombines TRBV12-3 or TRBV12-4 with TRBJ2-7, with 13 nucleotides matching TRBD2. The CDR3 has 16 amino acids. V gave up 6 bases and J gave up 2 bases; unmatched junction bases: 7. CDR3 coding DNA: TGTGCCAGCAGCCCTGAGGGACTAGCGGGGACCTACGAGCAGTACTTC. Its protein product is CASSPEGLAGTYEQYF.

The chain has TRBV2 and TRBJ1-2, with D maybe TRBD1 (6 bases). V dropped 3 bases and J dropped 7 bases, with 12 bases sitting between them. The germline V gene encodes CDR1 SNHLY and CDR2 FYNNEI. This CDR3 is 13 amino acids long. CDR3 sequence reads: CASSDSTGFGYTF. CDR3 DNA sequence: TGTGCCAGCAGTGATAGTACAGGGTTTGGCTACACCTTC.